These 32 T cell receptor beta chains were sequenced from one sample in a study of control samples from healthy donors and cancer patients. Using immunoSEQ multiplex PCR, the repertoire was profiled, and TCRdb retains in-frame clones only, with some absent. The table includes around 94,000 clones, around 87% detected once. Sequenced: blood. The receptors stem from a woman between 45 and 65 years old in good health.

The CDR3 DNA reads TGTGCCAGCAGCCAGAGGGCACCCGGGAGGGCCCTGCGCACAGATACGCAGTATTTT. Residues: CASSQRAPGRALRTDTQYF. V and J are TRBV5-5 and TRBJ2-3, with TRBD2 identical over 8 bases. The CDR3 sequence is 19 residues long. Germline V gives CDR1 SGHKS, CDR2 YYEKEE (reference sequence). V trimming: 4 bases; J trimming: 1 base; junction bases outside the gene matches: 17. Looking up the rest from reference TRBV5-5 and TRBJ2-3 gives the full variable domain: DAGVTQSPTHLIKTRGQQVTLRCSPISGHKSVSWYQQVLGQGPQFIFQYYEKEERGRGNFPDRFSARQFPNYSSELNVNALLLGDSALYLCASSQRAPGRALRTDTQYFGPGTRLTVL.

The V call is TRBV9, the J call TRBJ2-1; D possibly corresponds to TRBD2 (6 bases). With 3 bases removed from V and 3 bases from J, the gap between germline ends came to 16 bases. Per the germline V gene, CDR1 is SGDLS and CDR2 is YYNGEE. The CDR3 spans 16 residues. The DNA for the CDR3 is TGTGCCAGCAGCGCCAAGGTGCGGGGAGTCTACAATGAGCAGTTCTTC. Protein product: CASSAKVRGVYNEQFF.

The gene calls are TRBV2 and TRBJ1-4, with TRBD1 matching over 10 bases. Germline V gene data show CDR1 as SNHLY and CDR2 as FYNNEI. V trimming: 8 bases; J trimming: 8 bases; junction bases outside the gene matches: 14. The CDR3 runs to 16 residues. Here the CDR3 reads CASCRDRGPAGEKLFF. In DNA, the CDR3 is TGTGCCAGCTGCCGGGACAGGGGTCCGGCTGGGGAAAAACTGTTTTTT.

This clone was seen a handful of times. The chain is built from TRBV11-2 and TRBJ1-6; D uncertain. Trimming took 5 bases from V and 6 from J, leaving 17 bases between them. The CDR3 spans 16 residues. Looked up from germline, CDR1 is SGHAT and CDR2 is FQNNGV. The CDR3 sequence: CASSLWGGFGNSPLHF. The CDR3 nucleotides read TGTGCCAGCAGCCTGTGGGGTGGATTCGGTAATTCACCCCTCCACTTT.

The chain recombines TRBV13 with TRBJ2-1; 11 positions agree with TRBD1. Germline assignment: CDR1 PRHDT and CDR2 FYEKMQ (reference sequence). The CDR3 length is 19 residues. J lost 2 bases, V lost 5 bases, and 14 bases had no gene match. This chain's CDR3 is CASSPRTGGVLATYNEQFF. As DNA, the CDR3 is TGTGCCAGCAGCCCACGGACAGGGGGCGTCTTGGCTACCTACAATGAGCAGTTCTTC.

The chain combines TRBV27 with TRBJ1-2; possible D gene TRBD1, 6 bases. Germline V gene data show CDR1 as MNHEY and CDR2 as SMNVEV (reference sequence). This CDR3 comprises 16 residues. The germline V and J ends were trimmed by 6 bases and 3 bases, with 20 bases remaining between them. CDR3 protein: CASSLSQGGLHYGYTF. The CDR3, as DNA: TGTGCCAGCAGCCTGTCGCAAGGGGGACTACACTATGGCTACACCTTC.

V usage is TRBV6-2 or TRBV6-3 and J usage is TRBJ1-2; D is ambiguous. This CDR3 has 12 amino acids. Trimming left V 4 bases short and J 5 bases short, with 8 bases between. Germline V lookup: CDR1 MNHEY, CDR2 SVGEGT. In DNA form, the CDR3 reads TGTGCCAGCAGTTCGCGGCATTATGGCTACACCTTC. Protein sequence: CASSSRHYGYTF.

The chain is built from TRBV19 and TRBJ2-2; 12 nucleotides agree with TRBD2. There are 20 residues in the CDR3. With 1 base clipped from V and 5 bases from J, the junction kept 14 bases outside the gene matches. Germline V gene data show CDR1 as LNHDA and CDR2 as SQIVND (reference sequence). In DNA, the CDR3 is TGTGCCAGTAGTATAGGTCTACTGACTAGCGGGAGCCGAGGGACCGGGGAGCTGTTTTTT. Its translation: CASSIGLLTSGSRGTGELFF.

This clone was seen more than once but under ten times. The gene calls are TRBV5-6 and TRBJ1-6; D unclear. Germline CDR1 reads SGHDT; CDR2 reads YYEEEE. Trimming pared 1 base from V and 11 bases from J, leaving 7 bases between. The CDR3 is 12 amino acids. The CDR3 coding sequence is TGTGCCAGCAGCTTGTCTGGACCACCCCTCCACTTT. Encoded protein: CASSLSGPPLHF. Based on the CDR3 plus reference TRBV5-6 and TRBJ1-6, the full variable domain is DAGVTQSPTHLIKTRGQQVTLRCSPKSGHDTVSWYQQALGQGPQFIFQYYEEEERQRGNFPDRFSGHQFPNYSSELNVNALLLGDSALYLCASSLSGPPLHFGNGTRLTVT.

The rearrangement uses TRBV5-4 and TRBJ2-7; D unclear. Trimming pared 2 bases from V and 7 bases from J, leaving 10 bases between. Looked up from germline, CDR1 is SGHNT and CDR2 is YYREEE (reference sequence). CDR3 length equals 12 residues. CDR3 amino acids: CASSFPLREQYF. As DNA, the CDR3 is TGTGCCAGCAGCTTCCCCCTTCGAGAGCAGTACTTC.

The gene calls are TRBV7-8 and TRBJ2-5; 9 bases map to TRBD2. Germline trimming cut 5 bases from V and 3 bases from J; bases unmatched to any gene: 13. CDR1 SGHVS and CDR2 FQNEAQ come from the germline V gene. CDR3 length: 17 amino acids. The CDR3 spells CASSTPVGLALEETQYF. In DNA form, the CDR3 reads TGTGCCAGCAGCACACCGGTGGGACTAGCACTTGAAGAGACCCAGTACTTC.

The V call is TRBV7-2, the J call TRBJ2-2; no clear D gene. The germline V gene encodes CDR1 SGHTA and CDR2 FQGNSA. Trimming stripped 7 bases from V and 4 bases from J, with 10 bases between. The CDR3 totals 13 residues. Here the CDR3 reads CASTQFSTGELFF. CDR3 DNA sequence: TGTGCCAGCACCCAATTTAGCACCGGGGAGCTGTTTTTT.

The J gene is TRBJ2-7, the V gene TRBV4-3, with D maybe TRBD1 (6 bases). There are 16 residues in the CDR3. In germline, CDR1 is LGHNA, CDR2 YSLEER. V was cut by 0 bases and J by 1 base, with 13 bases left in between. As DNA, the CDR3 is TGCGCCAGCAGCCAAGATGTCAGGGGAAAGTCCTACGAGCAGTACTTC. It specifies CASSQDVRGKSYEQYF.

This sequence joins TRBV7-9 and TRBJ2-5; tentative D call: TRBD2 (5 bases). CDR3 length equals 15 residues. CDR1 and CDR2 from the germline V gene are SEHNR and FQNEAQ (reference sequence). Trimming removed 5 bases at V and 2 bases at J, with 15 bases between. Here the CDR3 reads CASSPFGRGQETQYF. CDR3 sequence (DNA): TGTGCCAGCAGCCCTTTCGGACGGGGACAAGAGACCCAGTACTTC.

CDR3 sequence: CASSYGRKQETQYF. The CDR3 bases are TGTGCCAGCAGTTACGGGCGGAAACAAGAGACCCAGTACTTC. This chain uses TRBV6-5 with TRBJ2-5; D ambiguous. V lost 2 bases and J lost 2, with 9 bases in between. Germline CDR1 is MNHEY and CDR2 is SVGAGI. This CDR3 is built from 14 residues.

The chain carries TRBV9 and TRBJ2-1, with 9 bases identical to TRBD2. Germline V CDR1 and CDR2: SGDLS, YYNGEE. This CDR3 has 15 amino acids. With 3 bases clipped from V and 4 bases from J, the junction kept 5 bases outside the gene matches. The CDR3 DNA follows: TGTGCCAGCAGCGATCAAGCGGGGGGTTACAATGAGCAGTTCTTC. Residues: CASSDQAGGYNEQFF.

The genes are TRBV29-1 and TRBJ2-5, with D maybe TRBD1 (5 bases). V lost 0 bases, J lost 2 bases, and 7 bases lay in between. The CDR3 runs 13 residues. CDR1 SQVTM and CDR2 ANQGSEA come from the germline V gene. This chain's CDR3 is CSVEDRVQETQYF. CDR3 DNA sequence: TGCAGCGTTGAAGACAGGGTTCAAGAGACCCAGTACTTC. Full variable domain (outside the CDR3, taken from reference TRBV29-1 and TRBJ2-5): SAVISQKPSRDICQRGTSLTIQCQVDSQVTMMFWYRQQPGQSLTLIATANQGSEATYESGFVIDKFPISRPNLTFSTLTVSNMSPEDSSIYLCSVEDRVQETQYFGPGTRLLVL.

The V call is TRBV4-3, the J call TRBJ1-2; D is ambiguous. Per germline, CDR1 LGHNA and CDR2 YSLEER. The V and J ends lost 0 bases and 5 bases respectively, with 10 bases between them. The length of the CDR3 is 14 residues. CDR3 amino acids: CASSQDSVTYGYTF. The CDR3, as DNA: TGCGCCAGCAGCCAAGATTCCGTGACGTATGGCTACACCTTC.

This chain connects TRBV29-1 to TRBJ2-7, with 11 bases matching TRBD1. Per germline, CDR1 SQVTM and CDR2 ANQGSEA. Trimming at V came to 4 bases and at J to 6 bases, leaving 8 bases not matched to a gene. This CDR3 is built from 14 residues. This CDR3 is CSVGRDRGISEQYF. The CDR3 bases are TGCAGCGTTGGGAGGGACAGGGGGATTAGCGAGCAGTACTTC.

The chain recombines TRBV5-1 with TRBJ2-3; possible D gene TRBD1, 6 bases. The CDR3 spans 16 residues. Trimming shortened V by 4 bases and J by 3 bases, and 18 bases separated the two germline ends. Germline-derived CDR1 and CDR2 are SGHRS and YFSETQ. CDR3 loop: CASSLNKGGVTDTQYF. As DNA, the CDR3 is TGCGCCAGCAGCCTAAATAAAGGGGGAGTAACAGATACGCAGTATTTT. Based on the CDR3 plus reference TRBV5-1 and TRBJ2-3, the full variable domain is KAGVTQTPRYLIKTRGQQVTLSCSPISGHRSVSWYQQTPGQGLQFLFEYFSETQRNKGNFPGRFSGRQFSNSRSEMNVSTLELGDSALYLCASSLNKGGVTDTQYFGPGTRLTVL.

The chain is built from TRBV3-1 (or the pseudogene TRBV3-2) and TRBJ1-2; possibly TRBD1 for D (5 bases). Looked up from germline, CDR1 is LGHDT and CDR2 is YNNKEL (reference sequence). With 9 bases removed from V and 4 bases from J, the gap between germline ends came to 21 bases. The CDR3 is 15 amino acids. In nucleotides, the CDR3 is TGTGCCAGTTCGACGGGGGGGTTTGGCGTCTATGGCTACACCTTC. Amino acids: CASSTGGFGVYGYTF.

The rearrangement joins TRBV27 to TRBJ2-2, with TRBD1 identical over 7 bases. The trim removed 6 bases at V and 3 bases at J, leaving 16 bases unmatched. The CDR3 is 18 residues long. The germline V gene has CDR1 MNHEY and CDR2 SMNVEV (reference sequence). CDR3 region: CASSYDILTGRDTGELFF. The CDR3 coding sequence is TGTGCCAGCAGCTACGATATCCTGACAGGGCGGGACACCGGGGAGCTGTTTTTT.

The rearrangement joins TRBV6-1 to TRBJ2-4; D is unclear. The CDR3 is 14 residues long. The V end lost 0 bases, the J end lost 5 bases, and 8 bases lay between the germline ends. The V gene's germline CDR1 is MNHNS and CDR2 SASEGT. The CDR3 region is CASSEAWQENIQYF. In DNA, the CDR3 is TGTGCCAGCAGTGAAGCCTGGCAGGAAAACATTCAGTACTTC.

The chain recombines TRBV25-1 with TRBJ2-3; 12 positions match TRBD2. With 3 bases clipped from V and 6 bases from J, the junction kept 7 bases outside the gene matches. CDR3 length: 16 amino acids. Germline loops: CDR1 MGHDK, CDR2 SYGVNS. CDR3 amino acids: CASSEIGLAGTDTQYF. CDR3 bases: TGTGCCAGCAGTGAGATCGGACTAGCGGGAACGGATACGCAGTATTTT. Filled out from reference TRBV25-1 and TRBJ2-3, the complete variable domain reads EADIYQTPRYLVIGTGKKITLECSQTMGHDKMYWYQQDPGMELHLIHYSYGVNSTEKGDLSSESTVSRIRTEHFPLTLESARPSHTSQYLCASSEIGLAGTDTQYFGPGTRLTVL.

The CDR3 region has the DNA TGTGCCAGCAGCCTAGACAGTACAAGAACCTACGAGCAGTACTTC. Protein: CASSLDSTRTYEQYF. The chain joins TRBV6-5 to TRBJ2-7, with D possibly matching TRBD1 (5 bases). The CDR3 sequence is 15 residues long. The V end was cut by 6 bases, the J end by 2 bases, with 17 bases between. CDR1 MNHEY and CDR2 SVGAGI come from the germline V gene.

The rearrangement joins TRBV2 to TRBJ2-7; D is unclear. This CDR3 comprises 15 residues. Per the germline V gene, CDR1 is SNHLY and CDR2 is FYNNEI. With 8 bases removed from V and 0 bases from J, the gap between germline ends came to 17 bases. The CDR3 reads CASLPSRVDSYEQYF. CDR3 coding DNA: TGTGCCAGCCTTCCCTCCCGGGTCGACTCCTACGAGCAGTACTTC.

This clone was found once. The chain links TRBV7-2 to TRBJ2-7; TRBD2 matches 11 bases. V was clipped by 2 bases and J by 3 bases; unmatched bases: 6. The germline gives CDR1 SGHTA, CDR2 FQGNSA. CDR3 size: 16 residues. CDR3: CASSLTLGTSGYEQYF. DNA for the CDR3: TGTGCCAGCAGCTTAACACTAGGGACTAGCGGCTACGAGCAGTACTTC.

DNA for the CDR3: TGTGCCAGCTCACTGGGACAGGGAGAGACCCAGTACTTC. Protein sequence: CASSLGQGETQYF. This chain joins TRBV18 and TRBJ2-5; TRBD1 aligns across 9 bases. The CDR3 is 13 amino acids. V lost 4 bases to trimming and J lost 4 bases; unmatched junction nucleotides: 1. From germline, CDR1 is KGHSH and CDR2 LQKENI.

The chain links TRBV21-1 to TRBJ2-3. TRBV21-1 is assigned pseudogene status. The CDR3 has 11 residues. The DNA for the CDR3 is TGTGCCAGCAGCGATCCGGATACGCAGTATTTT. Translation gives CASSDPDTQYF.

This sequence joins TRBV10-1 and TRBJ1-1; D unclear. Germline lookup yields CDR1 WNHNN and CDR2 SYGVQD (reference sequence). This CDR3 comprises 14 residues. The V end lost 4 bases, the J end lost 1 base, and 10 bases lay between the germline ends. In DNA, the CDR3 is TGCGCCAGCAGTGTTTACACGTGGAACACTGAAGCTTTCTTT. Translated: CASSVYTWNTEAFF.

The rearrangement uses TRBV19 and TRBJ2-2; possibly TRBD2 for D (6 bases). This CDR3 has 14 residues. Trimming removed 9 bases at V and 1 base at J, with 12 bases between. Germline CDR1 reads LNHDA; CDR2 reads SQIVND (reference sequence). As DNA, the CDR3 is TGTGCCAGCCGCGGGGCAGGGAACACCGGGGAGCTGTTTTTT. Its protein is CASRGAGNTGELFF.

The V gene is TRBV7-9, the J gene TRBJ2-1; maybe TRBD2 (6 bases). The CDR3 is 16 amino acids. Between the trimmed V and J ends, which lost 5 bases and 3 bases, there was a span of 17 bases. From germline, CDR1 is SEHNR and CDR2 FQNEAQ (reference sequence). The CDR3 sequence is CASSEYQGLRYNEQFF. The CDR3 coding sequence is TGTGCCAGCAGCGAATACCAGGGACTTCGCTACAATGAGCAGTTCTTC.